This paragraph covers one T cell receptor (beta chain) sequence. The sample belongs to a study of blood T cell repertoires in COVID-19. Study in general: Spain, Italy and the United States supplied samples that represented acute and convalescent COVID-19. PBMCs, B-cell-depleted T cells, or T cells were the source of the cDNA or gDNA that made up the material.

Produced via immunoSEQ multiplex PCR; TCRdb's table is partial and in-frame only. The sample shows 250,000 to 300,000 clones, around 90% of them seen only once. Symptom resolution, clearance, or two negative PCRs marked the recovered donors of Cohort 3. CDR1 and CDR2 (germline): KGHSH, LQKENI. V was clipped by 8 bases and J by 9 bases, with 11 bases between them. The CDR3 contains 11 residues. J is TRBJ2-1 and V is TRBV18; D is undetermined. The sample was PBMCs or T cells enriched from blood (not recorded which). This sequence was found in a woman aged 25 to 39 who had recovered from COVID-19. The CDR3 sequence: CASAPGVEQFF. DNA for the CDR3: TGTGCCAGCGCCCCAGGCGTTGAGCAGTTCTTC.